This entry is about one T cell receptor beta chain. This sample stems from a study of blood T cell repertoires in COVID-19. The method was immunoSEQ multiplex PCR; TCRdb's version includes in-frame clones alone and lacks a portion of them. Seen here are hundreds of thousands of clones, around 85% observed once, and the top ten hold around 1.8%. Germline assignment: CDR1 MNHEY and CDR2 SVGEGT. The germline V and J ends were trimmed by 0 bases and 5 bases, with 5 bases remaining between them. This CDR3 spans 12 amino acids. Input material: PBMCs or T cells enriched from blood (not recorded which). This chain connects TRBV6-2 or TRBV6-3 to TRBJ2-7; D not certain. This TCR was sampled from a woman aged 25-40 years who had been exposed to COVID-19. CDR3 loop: CASSYSADEQYF. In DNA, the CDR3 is TGTGCCAGCAGTTACTCGGCAGACGAGCAGTACTTC.